This T cell receptor beta chain was sequenced during a study of CXCR3-negative and CXCR3-positive naive CD8 T cells. Findings and caveats of the study: Unlike memory cells, which differed, naive CXCR3-negative and CXCR3-positive cells had similar TRBV-TRBJ usage. TRB CDR3 properties indicated TCR strength, while surface CD5 was similar across naive subsets. Naive cells with CXCR3 showed TRB CDR3s that were more hydrophobic than those in CXCR3-negative naive cells. Memory CD8+ cells showed much lower diversity, while both naive subsets displayed comparably high diversity.

CD45RO-CCR7+CD27+CD95- marked naive CD8+ T cells. This CDR3 contains 19 residues. UMI-labeled TRB cDNA libraries were prepared by 5' RACE. TCRdb reprocessed the 5' RACE reads and stores each CDR3 protein as one record, lacking DNA. Its listing shows some 120,000 distinct CDR3 sequences. As for this clonotype: The antigen remains unidentified.

The TCR comes from a human donor in good health. Some clones in this sample may be carry-over from other donors' samples. V is TRBV12-3 or TRBV12-4 and J is TRBJ2-7; the TCRdb D gene call, TRBD2, has no DNA to confirm it. The sequencing input was naive CXCR3+ CD8+ T cells from blood. Sample subset: CD45RO-CCR7+CD27+CD95- naive CD8+ T cells expressing CXCR3 (TNR3+). CDR3 in amino acids: CASSLEADGRRWESFEQYF.